Listed here is a single T cell receptor (beta chain). These data belong to a study of blood T cell repertoires in COVID-19. Across the study: Sample material is recorded as cDNA or gDNA derived from T cells, B-cell-depleted T cells, or PBMCs.

The V segment lost 3 bases and the J segment 5 bases; nucleotides outside the gene matches: 6. This CDR3 spans 16 amino acids. Germline V gene lookup returns CDR1 MNHNS and CDR2 SASEGT. Original processing methods: Amplified reference gene primers provided the basis for estimating nucleated cell counts. The method was immunoSEQ multiplex PCR; TCRdb's version includes in-frame clones alone and lacks a portion of them. V, J and clone size are taken as reported in that table, and D and trimming were inferred from the DNA itself. Counted here are tens of thousands of clones, about 92% occurring once; the ten biggest clones make up less than 30%.

The chain couples TRBV6-1 to TRBJ2-3; TRBD2 agrees at 12 bases. The sequenced sample was peripheral blood. This TCR came from a woman at least 80 years old with acute or convalescent COVID-19. The CDR3 reads CASSDVLAGGLDTQYF. CDR3 nucleotides: TGTGCCAGCAGTGACGTGCTAGCGGGGGGGTTAGATACGCAGTATTTT.